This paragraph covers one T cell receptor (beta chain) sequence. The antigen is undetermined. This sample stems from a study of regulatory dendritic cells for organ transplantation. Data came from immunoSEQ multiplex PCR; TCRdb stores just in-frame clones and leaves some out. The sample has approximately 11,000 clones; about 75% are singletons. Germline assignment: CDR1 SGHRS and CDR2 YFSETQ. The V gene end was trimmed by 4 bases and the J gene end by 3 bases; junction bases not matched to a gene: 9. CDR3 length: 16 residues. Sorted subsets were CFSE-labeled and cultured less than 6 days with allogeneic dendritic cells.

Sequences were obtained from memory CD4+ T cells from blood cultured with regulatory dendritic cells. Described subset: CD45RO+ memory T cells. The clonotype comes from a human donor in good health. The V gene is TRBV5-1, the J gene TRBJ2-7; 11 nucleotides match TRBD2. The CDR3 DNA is TGCGCCAGCAGCCCCCTAGCGGGGGGCAACCACTACGAGCAGTACTTC. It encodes CASSPLAGGNHYEQYF. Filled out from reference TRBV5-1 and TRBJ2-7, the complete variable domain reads KAGVTQTPRYLIKTRGQQVTLSCSPISGHRSVSWYQQTPGQGLQFLFEYFSETQRNKGNFPGRFSGRQFSNSRSEMNVSTLELGDSALYLCASSPLAGGNHYEQYFGPGTRLTVT.